These T cell receptor beta chains were read from a single sample in a study of blood T cell repertoires in COVID-19. Libraries were prepared by immunoSEQ multiplex PCR; TCRdb keeps only in-frame clonotypes and omits some of them. Here the sample spans 65,000 to 100,000 clones, 80% to 90% being singletons. Sequencing was carried out using peripheral blood. Every receptor here comes from a woman older than 75 with acute or convalescent COVID-19. Both conserved end residues are part of each CDR3. A D gene is named only where the DNA matches it firmly. Clone size is stated in some rows and not others, as once, few, many or a class when expanded.

abundance	d_gene	v_gene	j_gene	CDR3aa	CDR3nt
few	NA	TRBV3-1/TRBV3-2	TRBJ1-3	CASSQNAGASGNTIYF	TGTGCCAGCAGCCAAAACGCGGGAGCCTCTGGAAACACCATATATTTT
NA	TRBD1	TRBV19	TRBJ2-7	CASSIVRDSVYEQYF	TGTGCCAGTAGTATAGTCCGGGACAGCGTCTACGAGCAGTACTTC
NA	NA	TRBV7-9	TRBJ2-1	CASSLKNEQFF	TGTGCCAGCAGCCTTAAAAATGAGCAGTTCTTC
NA	TRBD1	TRBV19	TRBJ2-1	CASRSGTGARAQQFF	TGTGCCAGTAGATCCGGGACAGGGGCTAGGGCGCAGCAGTTCTTC
few	NA	TRBV6-6	TRBJ1-2	CASSYSAGKAYGYTF	TGTGCCAGCAGTTACTCGGCAGGAAAAGCCTATGGCTACACCTTC
NA	TRBD2	TRBV19	TRBJ2-2	CASSIRTSNTGELFF	TGTGCCAGTAGTATAAGGACTAGCAACACCGGGGAGCTGTTTTTT
NA	NA	TRBV5-8	TRBJ2-3	CASSHSSRGRVTDTQYF	TGTGCCAGCAGCCACTCATCGCGGGGGCGAGTCACAGATACGCAGTATTTT
NA	TRBD2	TRBV27	TRBJ2-3	CASSLLKERGPDTQYF	TGTGCCAGCAGTTTATTGAAGGAGCGGGGCCCAGATACGCAGTATTTT
few	TRBD1	TRBV6-2/TRBV6-3	TRBJ2-6	CASSDRDSGANVLTF	TGTGCCAGCAGTGACAGGGACTCTGGGGCCAACGTCCTGACTTTC
few	TRBD2	TRBV12-5	TRBJ2-7	CASGWTSGAYEQYF	TGTGCTAGTGGATGGACTAGCGGGGCCTACGAGCAGTACTTC